These 20 T cell receptor beta chains were all obtained from the same sample, sequenced in a study of CD8 T cells in Susac syndrome. Random hexamers were used to reverse transcribe the RNA input (about 0.45 to 1 ug). TCRdb re-analysed the immunoSEQ multiplex PCR reads in MiXCR, keeping a single row per CDR3 protein. The sample includes 330,000 or so distinct CDR3 sequences, about 89% seen only once; the top ten take less than 0.2%. Sequencing was done on a sample of CD8+ T cells from PBMCs. The receptors derive from a human donor with multiple sclerosis.

J is TRBJ1-6 and V is TRBV10-2; 8 bases agree with TRBD1. The CDR3 is 14 amino acids. Germline-derived CDR1 and CDR2 are WSHSY and SAAADI. Trimming took 5 bases from V and 11 from J; bases not matched to a gene: 8. For the CDR3, the DNA is TGCGCCAGCAGTCAAGGACAGGGACTTCCACCCCTCCACTTT. This translates into CASSQGQGLPPLHF.

The genes are TRBV5-1 and TRBJ2-7; a possible D gene is TRBD1 (6 bases). Germline CDR1 reads SGHRS; CDR2 reads YFSETQ. Trimming removed 0 bases at V and 1 base at J, with 17 bases between. This CDR3 comprises 17 residues. The CDR3 bases are TGCGCCAGCAGCTTGGTTGCAGGGGTTCGCCAGTCCTACGAGCAGTACTTC. The encoded protein is CASSLVAGVRQSYEQYF.

The V call is TRBV29-1, the J call TRBJ1-2; no definite D call. The CDR3 loop spans 11 amino acids. Germline V lookup: CDR1 SQVTM, CDR2 ANQGSEA. Trimming cost V 3 bases and J 7 bases, with 9 bases left between them. The CDR3 here is CSVDEGSGYTF. DNA for the CDR3: TGCAGCGTTGATGAGGGTAGTGGCTACACCTTC.

The rearrangement uses TRBV28 and TRBJ2-3, with D perhaps matching TRBD2 (6 bases). Germline CDR1 and CDR2: MDHEN and SYDVKM. The length of the CDR3 is 16 residues. Trimming removed 6 bases from V and 0 bases from J, with 16 bases in between. The CDR3 is CASRGGTLASTDTQYF. The CDR3 coding sequence is TGTGCCAGCAGGGGTGGGACTCTAGCTAGCACAGATACGCAGTATTTT.

The chain is built from TRBV7-9 and TRBJ2-7; 8 bases fit TRBD1. The germline gives CDR1 SEHNR, CDR2 FQNEAQ (reference sequence). The CDR3 runs 14 residues. With 4 bases clipped from V and 3 bases from J, the junction kept 5 bases outside the gene matches. CDR3: CASSSTGGNYEQYF. The CDR3 DNA sequence: TGTGCCAGCAGCTCCACAGGGGGTAACTACGAGCAGTACTTC. Based on the CDR3 plus reference TRBV7-9 and TRBJ2-7, the full variable domain is DTGVSQNPRHKITKRGQNVTFRCDPISEHNRLYWYRQTLGQGPEFLTYFQNEAQLEKSRLLSDRFSAERPKGSFSTLEIQRTEQGDSAMYLCASSSTGGNYEQYFGPGTRLTVT.

The chain is built from TRBV4-3 and TRBJ2-1; TRBD2 agrees at 9 bases. There are 17 residues in the CDR3. V was clipped by 3 bases and J by 2 bases; unmatched bases: 8. In germline, CDR1 is LGHNA, CDR2 YSLEER. The CDR3 loop is CASSHISRGGAYNEQFF. Here the CDR3 DNA reads TGCGCCAGCAGCCACATCAGTCGCGGGGGGGCCTACAATGAGCAGTTCTTC.

The chain combines TRBV20-1 with TRBJ1-2, with D perhaps TRBD1 (6 bases). This CDR3 region has 14 residues. The germline CDR1 and CDR2 sequences are DFQATT and SNEGSKA (reference sequence). Here the CDR3 reads CSPRGTMAAYGYTF. CDR3 coding DNA: TGCAGCCCTAGGGGGACAATGGCGGCCTATGGCTACACCTTC.

The chain carries TRBV20-1 and TRBJ2-1; the D is unclear. Trimming left V 0 bases short and J 7 bases short, with 10 bases between. CDR1 and CDR2 from the germline V gene are DFQATT and SNEGSKA (reference sequence). The CDR3 loop spans 13 amino acids. The CDR3 loop reads CSARELQTNEQFF. In DNA, the CDR3 is TGCAGTGCTAGAGAACTACAAACTAATGAGCAGTTCTTC.

The chain has TRBV14 and TRBJ2-5, with 11 bases fitting TRBD2. J lost 4 bases, V lost 4 bases, and 8 bases had no gene match. Germline loops: CDR1 SGHDN, CDR2 FVKESK. The CDR3 length is 16 residues. The CDR3 region is CASSPRLAGWSETQYF. CDR3 DNA: TGTGCCAGCAGCCCCCGACTAGCGGGGTGGTCAGAGACCCAGTACTTC.

This clonotype was picked up one time. CDR3 bases: TGCGCCAGCAGCCAAGTCACAGGTGGAACTTACGAGCAGTACTTC. Residues: CASSQVTGGTYEQYF. This chain connects TRBV4-1 to TRBJ2-7; perhaps TRBD1 as D (5 bases). Germline V lookup: CDR1 MGHRA, CDR2 YSYEKL. V was shortened by 1 base and J by 4 bases, with 14 bases between the two germline ends. The CDR3 totals 15 residues.

The chain joins TRBV7-8 to TRBJ2-3, with 10 bases lining up with TRBD2. The CDR3 spans 16 residues. The junction had 6 bases not matched to a gene; V was cut back by 0 bases and J by 6 bases. CDR1 is SGHVS and CDR2 is FQNEAQ in the germline V gene. The CDR3 DNA follows: TGTGCCAGCAGCTTAGCTAGCGGGGGGCCGGGCGATACGCAGTATTTT. Its protein product is CASSLASGGPGDTQYF.

V gene TRBV24-1 combines with J gene TRBJ2-1; tentatively, D is TRBD1 (5 bases). CDR1 and CDR2 from the germline V gene are KGHDR and SFDVKD. The CDR3 is 15 amino acids. Trimming cost V 4 bases and J 3 bases, with 12 bases left between them. The CDR3 region is CATSDSTGRYNEQFF. CDR3 nucleotide sequence: TGTGCCACCAGTGACAGCACAGGACGCTACAATGAGCAGTTCTTC.

This chain connects TRBV4-3 to TRBJ2-7; 8 nucleotides line up with TRBD1. After removal of 8 bases from V and 2 bases from J, the junction contained 8 bases not matched to a gene. The germline V gene encodes CDR1 LGHNA and CDR2 YSLEER. There are 14 residues in the CDR3. CDR3 nucleotides: TGCGCCAGCGCTACCGGGACAGGAGCCTACGAGCAGTACTTC. As protein: CASATGTGAYEQYF.

The chain combines TRBV19 with TRBJ2-7, with no clear D. The CDR3 length is 15 residues. V lost 5 bases and J 3 bases, leaving 17 bases between the germline ends. Looked up from germline, CDR1 is LNHDA and CDR2 is SQIVND (reference sequence). The CDR3 protein is CASSPGFGGSYEQYF. Written as DNA, the CDR3 is TGTGCCAGTAGTCCAGGTTTTGGCGGCAGCTACGAGCAGTACTTC.

The chain links TRBV6-1 to TRBJ2-7, with 8 positions matching TRBD1. Germline lookup yields CDR1 MNHNS and CDR2 SASEGT. The CDR3 sequence is 13 residues long. Trimming took 4 bases from V and 3 from J; bases not matched to a gene: 2. The CDR3 DNA reads TGTGCCAGCAGTGGGGGACAGGACTACGAGCAGTACTTC. Residues: CASSGGQDYEQYF.

The chain has TRBV4-1 and TRBJ1-1, with D possibly TRBD1 on 5 matching bases. V was cut by 4 bases and J by 4 bases, with 13 bases left in between. The CDR3 consists of 14 residues. Germline assignment: CDR1 MGHRA and CDR2 YSYEKL. The chain's CDR3 is CASSPARGRTEAFF. The CDR3 DNA reads as TGCGCCAGCAGCCCAGCGAGGGGTCGCACTGAAGCTTTCTTT.

The chain links TRBV20-1 to TRBJ2-7, with 7 bases identical to TRBD2. The germline V gene encodes CDR1 DFQATT and CDR2 SNEGSKA (reference sequence). This CDR3 has 17 amino acids. V was pared by 1 base and J by 0 bases, with 12 bases of the junction left unmatched. CDR3 region: CSARGISGPPSSYEQYF. The CDR3, as DNA: TGCAGTGCTAGAGGAATTAGCGGGCCTCCAAGCTCCTACGAGCAGTACTTC.

This clonotype was observed a single time. The chain carries TRBV20-1 and TRBJ1-1, with 10 bases aligning to TRBD1. This CDR3 comprises 13 residues. Germline-derived CDR1 and CDR2 are DFQATT and SNEGSKA (reference sequence). V lost 6 bases, J lost 3 bases, and 4 bases stayed unmatched. CDR3 amino acids: CSAAGTGDTEAFF. In DNA, the CDR3 is TGCAGTGCCGCCGGGACAGGGGACACTGAAGCTTTCTTT.

In its sample, this clonotype was seen once. The V and J genes are TRBV20-1 and TRBJ2-7, with 12 bases aligning to TRBD2. V shed 2 bases, J shed 1 base, and the junction held 6 bases outside the gene matches. CDR1 and CDR2 (germline): DFQATT, SNEGSKA (reference sequence). The CDR3 contains 16 residues. CDR3 nucleotides: TGCAGTGCTAGAACCACACTAGCGGGAGGTTCCTACGAGCAGTACTTC. Translation gives CSARTTLAGGSYEQYF.

The V call is TRBV19, the J call TRBJ2-1; D is perhaps TRBD1 (6 bases). Trimming stripped 3 bases from V and 6 bases from J, with 9 bases between. The germline V gene has CDR1 LNHDA and CDR2 SQIVND (reference sequence). The CDR3 has 13 amino acids. The CDR3 loop is CASSIWTVNEQFF. DNA of the CDR3: TGTGCCAGTAGTATCTGGACAGTCAATGAGCAGTTCTTC.